In its sample, the clone carrying this TCR beta chain was seen many times. TCRdb independently ran MiXCR on the RT-PCR reads; one entry per CDR3 protein. The data contain more than 600,000 distinct CDR3 sequences, more than 13% of them singletons. The sequence came from a female donor in good health, serving as a healthy control. Sequences were obtained from memory CD4+ T cells from blood.

The CDR3 region is CASGRQGETQYF. The CDR3 DNA follows: TGTGCCAGCGGAAGACAGGGGGAGACCCAGTACTTC. This chain joins TRBV6-6 and TRBJ2-5; 8 positions agree with TRBD1. The CDR3 is 12 residues long. CDR1 and CDR2 from the germline V gene are MNHNY and SVGAGI (reference sequence). The junction had 4 bases not matched to a gene; V was cut back by 8 bases and J by 5 bases.